The present entry profiles one T cell receptor (beta chain) with its context. The antigen it binds to is not known. It has no much larger one-base neighbor in the sample; base qualities were not kept. Taken from the germline V gene (reference sequence), the CDR1 and CDR2 loops are GTSNPN and SVGIG. The CDR3 contains 13 residues, cysteine and phenylalanine counted. This entry keeps only the CDR3 DNA: 39 bases, framed from base 1. Between the V and J ends, shortened by 6 bases and 2 bases respectively, the junction contains 8 bases. The sample comes from a study of radiation and T cells in renal cell carcinoma (dated by TCRdb to 2018 to 2020). Turning to the overall study: In total, 50 to 60 samples, comprising 25 or so tumors and some 27 peripheral blood samples, were subjected to TCR beta sequencing. The last blood draw occurred 4 weeks after radiation, at the same time as nephrectomy. Across all 50 or so samples, approximately 4,000,000 unique CDR3 nucleotide sequences, encoding approximately 2.5 million unique CDR3 amino acid sequences, were identified. General study outcomes and caveats: Dynamics of the blood repertoire were not tracked past 4 weeks after treatment. An increase in top tumor clonotypes in blood was observed from baseline to 2 weeks post-radiation, followed by contraction by 4 weeks, which was taken to suggest transient expansion of tumor-resident clones. Because pretreatment tumor biopsies were not available, the study could not determine whether clonotypes were already present within the tumor at baseline. With a single-armed trial design, the study had no way to address how radiation dose or scheduling affects the TCR repertoire.

The time point label, as the study defines it: blood 4 weeks post-SBRT, at nephrectomy. Read against the paper, the sample's treatment or condition label means: 15 Gy SBRT to primary tumor, nephrectomy 4 weeks later. The samples were obtained from a clinical trial, where primary renal cell carcinomas were treated with 15 Gy stereotactic body radiation therapy and then removed by nephrectomy 4 weeks afterward. To track tumor-enriched clonotypes, serial peripheral blood was sampled from radiation-treated patients at baseline and at 2 weeks and 4 weeks after SBRT. All patients had renal cell carcinoma with clear cell pathology. The QIAamp DNA Blood Mini Kit (Qiagen) was used to prepare genomic DNA for TCR sequencing. The analyses included just those samples that passed every quality control check. TCR beta libraries were generated from genomic DNA with the immunoSEQ kit, following the manufacturer's recommendations. For library preparation, a first multiplex PCR was performed with proprietary primers, followed by a second PCR in which unique barcodes were added, and bead cleanups were performed after each round. Each sample batch included a kit-provided positive control reaction and a negative control reaction. The final libraries were assessed on an Agilent 4200 TapeStation D1000 ScreenTape, pooled by volume, and quantified by qPCR. Sequencing was performed on an Illumina NextSeq500 using a MidOutput 150-cycle cartridge, with 156 Read1 cycles, 15 Index1 cycles, and the kit custom primers. The pooled library was loaded at around 1.1 pM with about 20% PhiX control spiked in. Per the authors' processing: Vendor-processed data were analyzed in R, and a clonotype was defined as all T cells sharing the same CDR3 nucleotide sequence. For clone abundance analyses, frequencies were normalized to the 10,000 most abundant clones per sample. Public T cell clones, averaging fewer than five per sample, were removed before analysis. A difference in abundance of at least 32-fold between compartments was used to define tumor-enriched and baseline blood-enriched clonotypes. A beta-binomial differential abundance model was applied to find clonotypes that expanded or contracted between blood time points. Tumor-blood repertoire similarity was measured with the Baroni-Urbani and Buser coefficient, and groups were compared using two-tailed Wilcoxon tests in R. Sourced from immuneACCESS, this table was stored by TCRdb with only in-frame sequences that have V and J called. A share of the clones is absent; for the studies checked, an unresolved V gene accounts for under half, and the remainder has no known explanation. The V and J calls and clone size come from that table; D and trimming were worked out from the DNA. This sample has 80,000 or so clones in its table, and 89% of those were observed once. The ten largest account for nearly 6% of the sample.

Sequencing used blood, obtained from a patient whose treatment included radiotherapy and nephrectomy. The V and J segments used are TRBV30 and TRBJ2-6; no D segment can be confidently identified. This TCR came from a woman between 70 and 85 years old with renal cell carcinoma. The sequenced DNA: TGTGCCTGCGCAGTTACTGGGGCCAACGTCCTGACTTTC. Translation gives CACAVTGANVLTF.